Below, 20 T cell receptor beta chains from the same sample are listed, as sequenced in a study of CD8 T cells in ankylosing spondylitis. MiXCR, applied by TCRdb to the 5' RACE reads, yields one record per CDR3 protein. The table lists tens of thousands of distinct CDR3 sequences, about 27% of them singletons. Sequencing was performed on blood, either unsorted or a sorted T cell fraction (not recorded which). These receptors were obtained from a male donor with ankylosing spondylitis or in good health (not recorded which).

This clonotype was counted ten times or more. The chain couples TRBV20-1 to TRBJ2-5; the match to TRBD2 covers 13 bases. After removal of 4 bases from V and 5 bases from J, the junction contained 4 bases not matched to a gene. The germline gives CDR1 DFQATT, CDR2 SNEGSKA (reference sequence). This CDR3 has 14 residues. The CDR3 protein is CSATGLAGLETQYF. CDR3 in DNA: TGCAGTGCTACGGGACTAGCGGGGTTGGAGACCCAGTACTTC.

This clonotype was observed a handful of times. The V and J genes are TRBV5-1 and TRBJ1-1; TRBD1 is a possible D gene (6 bases). This CDR3 region has 16 residues. Germline loops: CDR1 SGHRS, CDR2 YFSETQ. V lost 1 base and J 0 bases, leaving 13 bases between the germline ends. The CDR3 is CASSLSTTGMNTEAFF. CDR3 sequence (DNA): TGCGCCAGCAGCTTGTCAACCACAGGGATGAACACTGAAGCTTTCTTT.

This clonotype was detected a few times. This chain connects TRBV4-1 to TRBJ2-1; D is unresolved. The CDR3 contains 12 residues. Germline loops: CDR1 MGHRA, CDR2 YSYEKL. V lost 0 bases and J lost 10, with 7 bases in between. DNA for the CDR3: TGCGCCAGCAGCCAAGATTTGGTAGAGCAGTTCTTC. This translates into CASSQDLVEQFF.

This sequence joins TRBV24-1 and TRBJ2-1; 8 nucleotides agree with TRBD1. After removal of 2 bases from V and 7 bases from J, the junction contained 15 bases not matched to a gene. The CDR3 has 18 residues. Per the germline V gene, CDR1 is KGHDR and CDR2 is SFDVKD. The CDR3 DNA reads as TGTGCCACCAGTGATTCCCTTAGGACAGGGAGAAGGCCGAATGAGCAGTTCTTC. Its protein product is CATSDSLRTGRRPNEQFF.

This chain uses TRBV20-1 with TRBJ2-2; D not certain. This CDR3 is 14 amino acids long. Trimming cost V 2 bases and J 1 base, with 8 bases left between them. The V gene's germline CDR1 is DFQATT and CDR2 SNEGSKA (reference sequence). The CDR3 is CSARNLGNTGELFF. The CDR3, as DNA: TGCAGTGCTAGAAACCTAGGGAACACCGGGGAGCTGTTTTTT.

This clonotype has more than one count but fewer than ten. The gene calls are TRBV20-1 and TRBJ2-5; D is uncertain. V was clipped by 3 bases and J by 6 bases, with 5 bases between them. CDR1 and CDR2 from the germline V gene are DFQATT and SNEGSKA (reference sequence). CDR3 length: 10 residues. DNA for the CDR3: TGCAGTGCTAGTGGGAAGACCCAGTACTTC. Translation: CSASGKTQYF.

The V gene is TRBV11-2, the J gene TRBJ2-1, with no clear D. In germline, CDR1 is SGHAT, CDR2 FQNNGV. CDR3 length: 13 amino acids. Trimming shortened V by 4 bases and J by 15 bases, and 19 bases separated the two germline ends. CDR3 loop: CASSSQLTAATFF. CDR3 bases: TGTGCCAGCAGCTCGCAATTGACTGCCGCAACGTTCTTC.

This clonotype came up many times. The chain couples TRBV4-1 to TRBJ2-1; 7 positions match TRBD2. The CDR3 consists of 11 residues. V lost 3 bases and J lost 10; bases outside the gene matches: 0. CDR1 and CDR2 from the germline V gene are MGHRA and YSYEKL. The DNA for the CDR3 is TGCGCCAGCAGCCAGCGGGGGGAGCAGTTCTTC. Translation gives CASSQRGEQFF.

This clonotype turned up a few times. This chain uses TRBV28 with TRBJ1-6, with a tentative D call TRBD1 (5 bases). Trimming left V 3 bases short and J 0 bases short, with 9 bases between. This CDR3 contains 16 residues. Germline V lookup: CDR1 MDHEN, CDR2 SYDVKM. The CDR3 here is CASSFWGSSYNSPLHF. DNA for the CDR3: TGTGCCAGCAGTTTTTGGGGCAGCTCCTATAATTCACCCCTCCACTTT.

This rearrangement joins TRBV5-1 to TRBJ2-2; possible D gene TRBD1, 5 bases. The CDR3 totals 17 residues. Looked up from germline, CDR1 is SGHRS and CDR2 is YFSETQ. Trimming took off 0 bases at V and 6 bases at J, with 18 bases between the two ends. CDR3 sequence reads: CASSLAPDSARAGELFF. Here the CDR3 DNA reads TGCGCCAGCAGCTTGGCTCCCGACAGCGCTAGAGCCGGGGAGCTGTTTTTT.

This clonotype turned up a few times. The CDR3: CSAMTGGEQYV. The CDR3 DNA follows: TGCAGTGCTATGACAGGAGGCGAGCAGTACGTC. The J gene is TRBJ2-7, the V gene TRBV20-1; TRBD1 is a possible D gene (6 bases). The CDR3 length is 11 residues. V dropped 4 bases and J dropped 6 bases, with 10 bases sitting between them. The germline V gene has CDR1 DFQATT and CDR2 SNEGSKA (reference sequence).

This clonotype occurred a few times. The chain links TRBV5-1 to TRBJ2-1, with D possibly TRBD2 on 7 matching bases. The CDR3 is 15 amino acids. The V end lost 0 bases, the J end lost 2 bases, and 9 bases lay between the germline ends. Germline loops: CDR1 SGHRS, CDR2 YFSETQ. The CDR3 nucleotides are TGCGCCAGCAGCTTGGGCGGGGGCCCCTACAATGAGCAGTTCTTC. Protein product: CASSLGGGPYNEQFF.

In its sample, this clonotype was seen a few times. This chain links TRBV20-1 with TRBJ2-1, with D possibly matching TRBD2 (5 bases). From germline, CDR1 is DFQATT and CDR2 SNEGSKA (reference sequence). Trimming took 7 bases from V and 0 from J, leaving 16 bases between them. CDR3 size: 15 residues. The CDR3 sequence: CSVAGVSSSYNEQFF. In DNA form, the CDR3 reads TGCAGTGTGGCCGGGGTCTCCAGCTCCTACAATGAGCAGTTCTTC.

This clonotype was found many times. The V call is TRBV5-1, the J call TRBJ2-3, with 8 nucleotides matching TRBD2. Germline V gene data show CDR1 as SGHRS and CDR2 as YFSETQ. Trimming at V came to 3 bases and at J to 2 bases, leaving 8 bases not matched to a gene. The CDR3 is made up of 16 amino acids. The CDR3 DNA sequence: TGCGCCAGCAGCTATGAAGCGGGAGACTTCACAGATACGCAGTATTTT. It encodes CASSYEAGDFTDTQYF.

The chain has TRBV7-9 and TRBJ2-1; 11 bases match TRBD2. J lost 3 bases, V lost 5 bases, and 9 bases had no gene match. Germline CDR1 SEHNR, CDR2 FQNEAQ (reference sequence). This CDR3 is 17 amino acids long. DNA for the CDR3: TGTGCCAGCAGCCCTCGCCGTAGCGGGAGGGTCTACAATGAGCAGTTCTTC. It encodes CASSPRRSGRVYNEQFF.

This clonotype was picked up a small number of times. This chain connects TRBV18 to TRBJ1-6; D gene unclear. The CDR3 length is 16 residues. Trimming left V 3 bases short and J 5 bases short, with 14 bases between. CDR1 is KGHSH and CDR2 is LQKENI in the germline V gene. The CDR3 nucleotides are TGTGCCAGCTCACCGGACGGAAACATTGATAATTCACCCCTCCACTTT. This codes for CASSPDGNIDNSPLHF.

This sequence joins TRBV6-5 and TRBJ1-2; D is undetermined. Per the germline V gene, CDR1 is MNHEY and CDR2 is SVGAGI. V lost 1 base, J lost 3 bases, and 9 bases lay in between. This CDR3 is 14 amino acids long. The CDR3 loop is CASSYFGRDYGYTF. DNA of the CDR3: TGTGCCAGCAGTTACTTCGGACGGGACTATGGCTACACCTTC.

This clonotype turned up a few times. The rearrangement joins TRBV7-9 to TRBJ2-7; no reliable D call. The CDR3 is made up of 14 amino acids. CDR1 is SEHNR and CDR2 is FQNEAQ in the germline V gene (reference sequence). V lost 4 bases, J lost 1 base, and 11 bases lay in between. CDR3 loop: CASSSTFSSYEQYF. The CDR3 DNA reads TGTGCCAGCAGCTCGACATTTTCATCCTACGAGCAGTACTTC.

The chain is built from TRBV25-1 and TRBJ2-5; D ambiguous. Germline lookup yields CDR1 MGHDK and CDR2 SYGVNS. This CDR3 comprises 14 residues. Trimming cost V 0 bases and J 2 bases, with 7 bases left between them. The CDR3 loop is CASSEYGRQETQYF. The CDR3 region has the DNA TGTGCCAGCAGTGAATATGGCAGACAAGAGACCCAGTACTTC.

This clonotype came up a few times. The CDR3 DNA reads TGCAGTGCTAGAGACCCCGGGTCTCGGACCGGGGAGCTGTTTTTT. It yields the protein CSARDPGSRTGELFF. The chain joins TRBV20-1 to TRBJ2-2; D is ambiguous. The CDR3 covers 15 residues. CDR1 and CDR2 (germline): DFQATT, SNEGSKA (reference sequence). V was shortened by 0 bases and J by 5 bases, with 13 bases between the two germline ends.